Described below is a single T cell receptor (beta chain) sequence and its context. The sample is drawn from a study of Tregs in tolerant kidney transplant recipients. This CDR3 is built from 15 residues. Per germline, CDR1 MNHEY and CDR2 SMNVEV (reference sequence). J lost 6 bases, V lost 5 bases, and 10 bases had no gene match. Clones were sequenced by immunoSEQ multiplex PCR, and TCRdb holds only the in-frame ones, with some missing. The sample has approximately 98,000 clones; around 87% are singletons. The rearrangement joins TRBV27 to TRBJ2-3; 8 nucleotides align to TRBD2. The clonotype was recovered from a human donor who received a combined kidney and bone marrow transplant. The sample was CD4+ T cells from blood, taken before the transplant. CDR3 region: CASSPRASGSDTQYF. CDR3 coding DNA: TGTGCCAGCAGTCCGAGGGCTAGCGGGTCGGATACGCAGTATTTT.